Detailed here is one T cell receptor (beta chain). The antigen remains undetermined. Assay used: immunoSEQ multiplex PCR; TCRdb lists only in-frame clones, some missing. The data hold hundreds of thousands of clones, with about 95% observed a single time. This CDR3 comprises 13 residues. Germline lookup yields CDR1 GTSNPN and CDR2 SVGIG (reference sequence). The V end was cut by 0 bases, the J end by 2 bases, with 6 bases between. The sample originates from a study of shared clonotypes between healthy human individuals. Overall study context: CD4 naive and memory got three plates each, CD8 naive two, CD8 memory one.

Findings of the study overall: A handful of donors held about 4.6% of naive CD4 clonotypes in common. Generally, estimated richness proved larger in naive subsets than it did in memory subsets.

The specimen sequenced was naive CD4+ T cells sorted from blood. Indicated subset: CD45RA+ positively selected. V usage is TRBV30 and J usage is TRBJ2-3; D not certain. This sequence was found in a young woman in good health. The CDR3: CAWSVAATDTQYF. The CDR3 coding sequence is TGTGCCTGGAGTGTTGCGGCCACAGATACGCAGTATTTT.